This T cell receptor (beta chain) derives from a study of regulatory and conventional T cells in RAG deficiency. The repertoire was sequenced with immunoSEQ multiplex PCR; TCRdb's copy has only in-frame clones and lacks some. This sample has about 46,000 clones, with about 87% found just once. Losses at the gene ends were 2 bases for V and 4 bases for J; bases not matched to a gene: 5. The CDR3 runs 14 residues. Germline assignment: CDR1 GTSNPN and CDR2 SVGIG (reference sequence). Genomic DNA came from blood conventional CD4+ T cells gated CD25-low CD127-high. About this clone itself: Its antigen is as yet unknown.

Study observations and caveats: These Omenn syndrome Treg sorts may hold peripherally activated cells instead. Patient subsets had shorter CDR3s; Omenn Treg-Tconv overlap exceeded 85%. Treg unique TCR beta sequences were approximately 95-fold fewer in Omenn syndrome and CID/AS patients than controls.

These data are also associated with another study on regulatory T cells. That paper adds: Amplification used 52 TRBV primers and 13 TRBJ primers. In patients, unique TRB V-J pairs were restricted and V/J usage skewed, especially in Tregs.

The origin of this receptor is a human donor in good health. V usage is TRBV30 and J usage is TRBJ2-7; the match to TRBD2 covers 10 bases. The specimen sequenced was CD4+ effector T cells sorted from blood. CDR3: CAWSYGLAEYEQYF. The CDR3 DNA reads as TGTGCCTGGAGTTACGGACTAGCGGAATACGAGCAGTACTTC.